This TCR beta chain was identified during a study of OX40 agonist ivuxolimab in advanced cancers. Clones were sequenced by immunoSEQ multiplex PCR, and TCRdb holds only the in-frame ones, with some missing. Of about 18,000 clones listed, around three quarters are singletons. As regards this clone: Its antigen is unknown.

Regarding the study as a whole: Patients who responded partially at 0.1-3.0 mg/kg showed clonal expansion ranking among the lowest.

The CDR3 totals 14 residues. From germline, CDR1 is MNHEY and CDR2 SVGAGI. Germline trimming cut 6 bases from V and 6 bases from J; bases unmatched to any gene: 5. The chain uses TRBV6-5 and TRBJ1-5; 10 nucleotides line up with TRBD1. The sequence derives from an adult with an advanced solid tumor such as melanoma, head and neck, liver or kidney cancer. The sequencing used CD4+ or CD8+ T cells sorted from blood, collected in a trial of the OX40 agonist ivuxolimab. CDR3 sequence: CASRLGTGVQPQHF. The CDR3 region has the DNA TGTGCCAGCAGACTCGGGACAGGGGTTCAGCCCCAGCATTTT.